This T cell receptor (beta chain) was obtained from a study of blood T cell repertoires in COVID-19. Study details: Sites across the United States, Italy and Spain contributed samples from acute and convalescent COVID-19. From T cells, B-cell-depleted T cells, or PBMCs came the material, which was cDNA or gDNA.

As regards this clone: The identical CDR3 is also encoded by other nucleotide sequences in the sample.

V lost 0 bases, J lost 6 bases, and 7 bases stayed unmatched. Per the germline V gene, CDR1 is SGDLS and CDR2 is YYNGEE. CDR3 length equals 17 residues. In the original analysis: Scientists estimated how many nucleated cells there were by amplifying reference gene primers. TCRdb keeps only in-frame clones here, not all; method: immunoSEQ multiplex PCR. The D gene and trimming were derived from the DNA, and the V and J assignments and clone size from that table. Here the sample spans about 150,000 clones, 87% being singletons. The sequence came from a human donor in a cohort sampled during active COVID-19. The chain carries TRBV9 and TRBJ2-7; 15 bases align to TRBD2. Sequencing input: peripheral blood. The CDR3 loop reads CASSVDIPGLAGGEQYF. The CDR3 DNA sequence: TGTGCCAGCAGCGTAGACATTCCGGGACTAGCGGGAGGCGAGCAGTACTTC.